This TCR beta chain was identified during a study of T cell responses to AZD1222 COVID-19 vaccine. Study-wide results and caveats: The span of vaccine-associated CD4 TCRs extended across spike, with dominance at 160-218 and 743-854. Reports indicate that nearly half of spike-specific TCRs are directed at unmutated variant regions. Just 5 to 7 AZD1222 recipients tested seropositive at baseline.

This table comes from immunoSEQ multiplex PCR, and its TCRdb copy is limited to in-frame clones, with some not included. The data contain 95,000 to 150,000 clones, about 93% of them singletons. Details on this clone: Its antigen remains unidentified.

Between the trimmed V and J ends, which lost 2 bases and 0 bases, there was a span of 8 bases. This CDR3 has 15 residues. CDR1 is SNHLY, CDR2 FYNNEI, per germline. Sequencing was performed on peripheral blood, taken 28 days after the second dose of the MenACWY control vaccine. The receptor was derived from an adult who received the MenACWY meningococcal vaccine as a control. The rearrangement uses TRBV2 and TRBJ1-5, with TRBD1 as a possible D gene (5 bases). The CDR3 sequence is CASSEQGRSNQPQHF. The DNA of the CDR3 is TGTGCCAGCAGTGAACAGGGCCGTAGCAATCAGCCCCAGCATTTT.